This T cell receptor (beta chain) emerged from a study of blood T cell repertoires in COVID-19. The CDR3 contains 15 residues. Germline V lookup: CDR1 SGHRS, CDR2 YFSETQ. V was cut by 4 bases and J by 1 base, with 14 bases left in between. TCRdb's copy holds only in-frame clones and misses some; the assay was immunoSEQ multiplex PCR. The sample has fewer than 120,000 clones, roughly 76% seen once. The origin of this receptor is a woman aged 55-70 years with acute or convalescent COVID-19. The rearrangement links TRBV5-1 to TRBJ1-1; D is possibly TRBD1 (6 bases). The sequenced material came from peripheral blood. The CDR3 region is CASSDDRPGNTEAFF. CDR3 in DNA: TGCGCCAGCAGCGACGACAGGCCCGGGAACACTGAAGCTTTCTTT.